This passage covers 22 T cell receptor beta chains from one sample sequenced in a study of T cell responses to AZD1222 COVID-19 vaccine. Assay: immunoSEQ multiplex PCR; the TCRdb copy retains only in-frame clones and omits some. The sample yields tens of thousands of clones, under 95% seen once. Sequenced here: peripheral blood, sampled 28 days after the second AZD1222 dose. The receptors derive from an adult who received the AZD1222 COVID-19 vaccine.

This chain uses TRBV2 with TRBJ1-2; D remains unclear. The V and J ends lost 1 base and 3 bases respectively, with 9 bases between them. This CDR3 contains 14 residues. CDR1 is SNHLY and CDR2 is FYNNEI in the germline V gene. The DNA for the CDR3 is TGTGCCAGCAGTGAAGTCAGAACCCACTATGGCTACACCTTC. Amino acids: CASSEVRTHYGYTF.

J is TRBJ1-2 and V is TRBV29-1; D unresolved. Germline CDR1 and CDR2: SQVTM and ANQGSEA. This CDR3 has 13 residues. DNA of the CDR3: TGCAGTGCGGTAGAGGGCCTGAACTATGGCTACACCTTC. Protein: CSAVEGLNYGYTF.

This clone was seen a handful of times. This chain links TRBV5-8 with TRBJ1-4, with a tentative D call TRBD1 (5 bases). Germline-derived CDR1 and CDR2 are SGHTS and YDEGEE. The CDR3 length is 13 residues. Trimming removed 1 base from V and 14 bases from J, with 15 bases in between. The CDR3 here is CASSLYTVAGLFF. DNA for the CDR3: TGTGCCAGCAGCTTGTATACGGTAGCAGGGCTGTTTTTT.

The chain has TRBV21-1 and TRBJ2-2. TRBV21-1 is noted as a pseudogene. CDR3 length: 13 amino acids. Here the CDR3 reads CASSLRPAGELFF. In DNA, the CDR3 is TGTGCCAGCAGCCTCCGACCGGCCGGGGAGCTGTTTTTT.

The chain recombines TRBV9 with TRBJ2-2, with D possibly TRBD1 on 6 matching bases. The CDR3 sequence is 16 residues long. In germline, CDR1 is SGDLS, CDR2 YYNGEE. The V end was cut by 2 bases, the J end by 0 bases, with 11 bases between. This chain's CDR3 is CASSVDSSTNTGELFF. CDR3 nucleotides: TGTGCCAGCAGCGTGGACAGTTCAACGAACACCGGGGAGCTGTTTTTT.

The J gene is TRBJ1-2, the V gene TRBV3-1 (or the pseudogene TRBV3-2); D might be TRBD1 (6 bases). Germline V gene data show CDR1 as LGHDT and CDR2 as YNNKEL (reference sequence). The CDR3 runs to 17 residues. The V end lost 4 bases, the J end lost 0 bases, and 18 bases lay between the germline ends. DNA for the CDR3: TGTGCCAGCAGCCGAAGTCTTAGGGGACAAACTAACTATGGCTACACCTTC. The encoded protein is CASSRSLRGQTNYGYTF.

The chain links TRBV19 to TRBJ2-6; D remains unclear. V shed 5 bases and J shed 0 bases, with 11 bases lying between them. Looked up from germline, CDR1 is LNHDA and CDR2 is SQIVND (reference sequence). The CDR3 length is 16 residues. CDR3 sequence reads: CASSLLVGSGANVLTF. CDR3 sequence (DNA): TGTGCCAGTAGTCTCTTAGTTGGCTCTGGGGCCAACGTCCTGACTTTC.

The rearrangement uses TRBV28 and TRBJ1-2; a possible D gene is TRBD1 (6 bases). CDR3 length: 16 residues. V lost 7 bases and J lost 6, with 24 bases in between. CDR1 and CDR2 (germline): MDHEN, SYDVKM. For the CDR3, the DNA is TGTGCCAGCACCTTCCCGTCCGGGACACTGAGCGATGGCTACACCTTC. It translates to CASTFPSGTLSDGYTF.

The V call is TRBV30, the J call TRBJ1-3, with 8 bases identical to TRBD1. V trimming: 7 bases; J trimming: 1 base; junction bases outside the gene matches: 6. There are 14 residues in the CDR3. The V gene's germline CDR1 is GTSNPN and CDR2 SVGIG (reference sequence). DNA for the CDR3: TGTGCCTCGGGACAGGTGAAATCTGGAAACACCATATATTTT. It encodes CASGQVKSGNTIYF.

This chain joins TRBV10-3 and TRBJ1-2, with D possibly being TRBD1 (5 bases). The CDR3 is made up of 12 amino acids. Germline CDR1 reads ENHRY; CDR2 reads SYGVKD. Trimming took 10 bases from V and 8 from J, leaving 17 bases between them. The CDR3: CATENVGRGYTF. The DNA of the CDR3 is TGTGCCACCGAAAACGTGGGACGCGGCTACACCTTC.

The chain uses TRBV29-1 and TRBJ2-1; TRBD2 agrees at 12 bases. V shed 4 bases and J 1 base; nucleotides not matched to a gene: 8. Germline V CDR1 and CDR2: SQVTM, ANQGSEA. This CDR3 is 17 amino acids long. The CDR3 region is CSVGTSGIGLSYNEQFF. The CDR3 coding sequence is TGCAGCGTTGGGACTAGCGGGATAGGTCTTTCCTACAATGAGCAGTTCTTC.

The chain recombines TRBV7-7 with TRBJ1-5, with TRBD1 matching over 7 bases. This CDR3 has 17 residues. The V gene end was trimmed by 4 bases and the J gene end by 6 bases; junction bases not matched to a gene: 15. Germline CDR1 and CDR2: SSHAT and FNYEAQ (reference sequence). This CDR3 is CASSSRQGVRESQPQHF. The CDR3 bases are TGTGCCAGCAGCTCCCGACAGGGTGTAAGAGAAAGTCAGCCCCAGCATTTT.

This chain connects TRBV27 to TRBJ1-1; D is ambiguous. Trimming removed 4 bases from V and 4 bases from J, with 10 bases in between. The CDR3 is made up of 13 amino acids. Germline V gene data show CDR1 as MNHEY and CDR2 as SMNVEV (reference sequence). In DNA, the CDR3 is TGTGCCAGCAGTTCCCCGGTAGGCACTGAAGCTTTCTTT. Translating it yields CASSSPVGTEAFF.

This chain connects TRBV7-9 to TRBJ2-7, with TRBD1 identical over 10 bases. The CDR3 covers 15 residues. With V trimmed by 4 bases and J by 4 bases, 7 bases remained unmatched. Per germline, CDR1 SEHNR and CDR2 FQNEAQ (reference sequence). CDR3 residues: CASSSRDRGFYEQYF. CDR3 sequence (DNA): TGTGCCAGCAGCTCGCGGGACAGGGGATTTTACGAGCAGTACTTC.

The chain recombines TRBV19 with TRBJ2-1, with TRBD2 matching 7 bases. V lost 4 bases, J lost 7 bases, and 4 bases stayed unmatched. CDR3 length: 13 residues. Germline values: CDR1 LNHDA, CDR2 SQIVND (reference sequence). The CDR3 coding sequence is TGTGCCAGTAGTACTCCACTAGCGAATGAGCAGTTCTTC. Translated: CASSTPLANEQFF. The full variable domain, rest sourced from reference TRBV19 and TRBJ2-1, is DGGITQSPKYLFRKEGQNVTLSCEQNLNHDAMYWYRQDPGQGLRLIYYSQIVNDFQKGDIAEGYSVSREKKESFPLTVTSAQKNPTAFYLCASSTPLANEQFFGPGTRLTVL.

This clone was seen once. The J gene is TRBJ2-1, the V gene TRBV10-3, with 12 nucleotides matching TRBD2. From germline, CDR1 is ENHRY and CDR2 SYGVKD. The CDR3 consists of 16 residues. Unmatched junction bases numbered 10, after V lost 7 bases and J lost 6 bases. The CDR3, as DNA: TGTGCCATCACCTCCTTGACTAGCGGGAGCACCAATGAGCAGTTCTTC. Its translation is CAITSLTSGSTNEQFF.

This chain connects TRBV7-9 to TRBJ2-2; TRBD1 might be the D (6 bases). The CDR3 totals 14 residues. CDR1 and CDR2 (germline): SEHNR, FQNEAQ (reference sequence). Trimming took 5 bases from V and 2 from J, leaving 9 bases between them. The CDR3 loop reads CASSEGVNTGELFF. The CDR3 DNA reads as TGTGCCAGCAGCGAGGGGGTAAACACCGGGGAGCTGTTTTTT.

The J gene is TRBJ2-1, the V gene TRBV6-5, with 9 positions matching TRBD2. The CDR3 runs 16 residues. Germline loops: CDR1 MNHEY, CDR2 SVGAGI. The V and J ends lost 2 bases and 0 bases, in that order; junction bases with no gene match: 2. The CDR3 bases are TGTGCCAGCAGTTACCGTAGCGGGAGCTCCTACAATGAGCAGTTCTTC. Its translation is CASSYRSGSSYNEQFF.

The genes are TRBV12-5 and TRBJ2-5, with D possibly TRBD2 on 5 matching bases. Germline CDR1 is LGHNT and CDR2 is FRNRAP. V shed 7 bases and J shed 2 bases, with 14 bases lying between them. CDR3 length equals 14 residues. Written as DNA, the CDR3 is TGTGCTAGTGCCCCAGAGAAGCGGCAAGAGACCCAGTACTTC. It codes for CASAPEKRQETQYF.

The chain joins TRBV7-7 to TRBJ2-7; 8 nucleotides agree with TRBD1. This CDR3 is built from 13 residues. Germline CDR1 SSHAT, CDR2 FNYEAQ (reference sequence). V was clipped by 4 bases and J by 6 bases; unmatched bases: 5. The CDR3 is CASSYDRGSEQYF. The CDR3 DNA reads TGTGCCAGCAGCTATGACAGGGGATCCGAGCAGTACTTC.

This chain uses TRBV15 with TRBJ1-2; D ambiguous. The CDR3 consists of 18 residues. Germline V CDR1 and CDR2: LNHNV, YYDKDF (reference sequence). V shed 6 bases and J shed 2 bases, with 25 bases lying between them. This chain's CDR3 is CATRSLKGQRQRNYGYTF. The CDR3 nucleotides read TGTGCCACCAGATCCCTTAAGGGCCAGAGACAAAGAAACTATGGCTACACCTTC. The variable domain in full, completed from reference TRBV15 and TRBJ1-2, reads DAMVIQNPRYQVTQFGKPVTLSCSQTLNHNVMYWYQQKSSQAPKLLFHYYDKDFNNEADTPDNFQSRRPNTSFCFLDIRSPGLGDTAMYLCATRSLKGQRQRNYGYTFGSGTRLTVV.

J is TRBJ2-5 and V is TRBV27; the match to TRBD1 covers 8 bases. The CDR3 length is 14 residues. J gave up 3 bases and V 6 bases, and 6 bases lay outside the gene matches. Germline V gene lookup returns CDR1 MNHEY and CDR2 SMNVEV (reference sequence). This CDR3 is CASSRQGAEETQYF. The DNA of the CDR3 is TGTGCCAGCAGCCGCCAGGGGGCTGAAGAGACCCAGTACTTC.